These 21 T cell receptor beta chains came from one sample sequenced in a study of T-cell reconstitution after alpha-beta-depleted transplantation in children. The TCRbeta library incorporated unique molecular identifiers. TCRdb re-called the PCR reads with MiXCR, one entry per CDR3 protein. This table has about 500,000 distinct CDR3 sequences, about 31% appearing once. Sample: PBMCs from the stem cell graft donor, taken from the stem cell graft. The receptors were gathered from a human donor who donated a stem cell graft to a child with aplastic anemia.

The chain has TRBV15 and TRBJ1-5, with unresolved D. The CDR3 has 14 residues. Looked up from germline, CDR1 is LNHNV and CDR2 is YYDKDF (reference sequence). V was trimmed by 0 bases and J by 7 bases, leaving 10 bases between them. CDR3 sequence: CATSRDGVRQPQHF. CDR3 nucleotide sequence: TGTGCCACCAGCAGAGATGGGGTAAGGCAGCCCCAGCATTTT.

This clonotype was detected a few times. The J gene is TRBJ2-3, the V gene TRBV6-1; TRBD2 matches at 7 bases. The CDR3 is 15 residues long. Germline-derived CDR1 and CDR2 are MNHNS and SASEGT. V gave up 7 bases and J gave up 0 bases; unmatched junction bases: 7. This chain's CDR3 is CASTNPGGSTDTQYF. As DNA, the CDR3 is TGTGCCAGCACCAACCCGGGGGGAAGCACAGATACGCAGTATTTT.

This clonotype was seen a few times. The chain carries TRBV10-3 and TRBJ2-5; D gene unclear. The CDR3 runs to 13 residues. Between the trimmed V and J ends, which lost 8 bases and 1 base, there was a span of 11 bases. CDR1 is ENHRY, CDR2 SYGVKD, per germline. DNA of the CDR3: TGTGCCATCGGCGAACACGTCCAAGAGACCCAGTACTTC. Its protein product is CAIGEHVQETQYF.

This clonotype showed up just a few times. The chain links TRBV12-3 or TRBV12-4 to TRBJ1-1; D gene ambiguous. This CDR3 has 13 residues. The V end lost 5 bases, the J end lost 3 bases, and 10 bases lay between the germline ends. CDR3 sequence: CASSHDLDTEAFF. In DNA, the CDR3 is TGTGCCAGCAGTCACGATCTCGACACTGAAGCTTTCTTT.

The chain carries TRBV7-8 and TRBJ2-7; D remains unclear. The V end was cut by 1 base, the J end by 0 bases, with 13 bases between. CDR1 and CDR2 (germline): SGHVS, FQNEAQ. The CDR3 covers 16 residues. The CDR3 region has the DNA TGTGCCAGCAGCTTAGACGCTAGGGCTAGCTCCTACGAGCAGTACGTC. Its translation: CASSLDARASSYEQYV.

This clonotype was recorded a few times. In DNA form, the CDR3 reads TGTGCCAGCAGCCCAGGGCATGGCTACACCTTC. Translation gives CASSPGHGYTF. The chain has TRBV11-2 and TRBJ1-2; D possibly corresponds to TRBD1 (5 bases). CDR3 length equals 11 residues. Trimming pared 5 bases from V and 6 bases from J, leaving 7 bases between. The germline V gene encodes CDR1 SGHAT and CDR2 FQNNGV. The full variable domain, with the rest looked up from reference TRBV11-2 and TRBJ1-2, is EAGVAQSPRYKIIEKRQSVAFWCNPISGHATLYWYQQILGQGPKLLIQFQNNGVVDDSQLPKDRFSAERLKGVDSTLKIQPAKLEDSAVYLCASSPGHGYTFGSGTRLTVV.

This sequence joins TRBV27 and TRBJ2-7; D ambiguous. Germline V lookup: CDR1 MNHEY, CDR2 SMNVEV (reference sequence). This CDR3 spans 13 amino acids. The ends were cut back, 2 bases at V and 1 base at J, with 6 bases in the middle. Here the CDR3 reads CASSLQESYEQYF. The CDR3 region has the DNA TGTGCCAGCAGTTTACAGGAGTCCTACGAGCAGTACTTC.

The CDR3 sequence: CASSEYNEQFF. CDR3 sequence (DNA): TGCGCCAGCAGCGAGTACAATGAGCAGTTCTTC. The rearrangement links TRBV5-1 to TRBJ2-1; D call uncertain. V was shortened by 4 bases and J by 4 bases, with 3 bases between the two germline ends. Looked up from germline, CDR1 is SGHRS and CDR2 is YFSETQ. This CDR3 is built from 11 residues.

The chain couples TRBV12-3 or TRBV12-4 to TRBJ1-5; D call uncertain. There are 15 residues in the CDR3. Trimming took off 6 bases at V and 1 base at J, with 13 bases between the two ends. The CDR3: CASSLGRASNQPQHF. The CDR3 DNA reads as TGTGCCAGCAGCCTAGGGAGGGCCAGCAATCAGCCCCAGCATTTT.

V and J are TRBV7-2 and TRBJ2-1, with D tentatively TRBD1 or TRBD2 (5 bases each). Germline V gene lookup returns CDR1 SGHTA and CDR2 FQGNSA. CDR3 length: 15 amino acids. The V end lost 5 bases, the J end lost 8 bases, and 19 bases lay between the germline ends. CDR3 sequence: CASSQWGPESDEQFF. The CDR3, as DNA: TGTGCCAGCAGCCAATGGGGACCGGAGTCCGATGAGCAGTTCTTC.

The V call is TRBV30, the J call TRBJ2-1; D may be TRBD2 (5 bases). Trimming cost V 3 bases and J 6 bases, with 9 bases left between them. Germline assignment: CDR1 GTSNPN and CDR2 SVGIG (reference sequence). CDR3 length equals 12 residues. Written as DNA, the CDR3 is TGTGCCTGGAGCCGACTAATCAATGAGCAGTTCTTC. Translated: CAWSRLINEQFF.

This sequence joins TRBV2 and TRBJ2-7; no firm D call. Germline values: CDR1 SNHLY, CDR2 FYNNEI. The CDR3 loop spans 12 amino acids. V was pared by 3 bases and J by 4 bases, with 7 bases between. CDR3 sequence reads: CASSDSLYEQYV. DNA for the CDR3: TGTGCCAGCAGTGATTCACTGTACGAGCAGTACGTC.

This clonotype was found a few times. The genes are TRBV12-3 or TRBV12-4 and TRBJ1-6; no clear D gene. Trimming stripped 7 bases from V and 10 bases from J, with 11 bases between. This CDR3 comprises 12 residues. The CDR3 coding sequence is TGTGCCAGCAAGTTTGCCGGATCACCCCTCCACTTT. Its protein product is CASKFAGSPLHF.

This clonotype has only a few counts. CDR3 residues: CSFIRDSNEQFF. The DNA for the CDR3 is TGCAGCTTCATTCGGGACTCCAATGAGCAGTTCTTC. The chain employs TRBV29-1 and TRBJ2-1, with D tentatively TRBD2 (6 bases). Looked up from germline, CDR1 is SQVTM and CDR2 is ANQGSEA. V lost 8 bases, J lost 6 bases, and 14 bases lay in between. There are 12 residues in the CDR3.

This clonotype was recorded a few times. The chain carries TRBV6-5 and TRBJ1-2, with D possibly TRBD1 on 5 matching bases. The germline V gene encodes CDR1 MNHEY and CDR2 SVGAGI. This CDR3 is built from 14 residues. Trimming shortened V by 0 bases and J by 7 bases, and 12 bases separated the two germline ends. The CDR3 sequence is CASSYSSAGGGYTF. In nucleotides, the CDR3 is TGTGCCAGCAGTTACTCGAGTGCCGGGGGTGGCTACACCTTC.

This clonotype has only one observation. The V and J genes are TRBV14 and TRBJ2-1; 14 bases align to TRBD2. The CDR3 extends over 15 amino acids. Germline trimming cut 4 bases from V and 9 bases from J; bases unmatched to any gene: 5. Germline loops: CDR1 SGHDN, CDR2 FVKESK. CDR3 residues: CASSPGTSGRTEQFF. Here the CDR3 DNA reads TGTGCCAGCAGCCCAGGGACTAGCGGGAGAACTGAGCAGTTCTTC.

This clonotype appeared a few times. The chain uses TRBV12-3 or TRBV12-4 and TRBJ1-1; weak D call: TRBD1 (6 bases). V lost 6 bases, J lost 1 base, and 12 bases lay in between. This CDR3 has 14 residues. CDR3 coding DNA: TGTGCCAGCAGACAGGGATTTCAGAACACTGAAGCTTTCTTT. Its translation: CASRQGFQNTEAFF.

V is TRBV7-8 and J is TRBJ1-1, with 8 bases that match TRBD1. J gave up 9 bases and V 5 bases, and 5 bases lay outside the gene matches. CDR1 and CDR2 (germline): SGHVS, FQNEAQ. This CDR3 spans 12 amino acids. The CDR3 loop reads CASSQDRVQAFF. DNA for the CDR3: TGTGCCAGCAGCCAGGACAGGGTTCAAGCTTTCTTT.

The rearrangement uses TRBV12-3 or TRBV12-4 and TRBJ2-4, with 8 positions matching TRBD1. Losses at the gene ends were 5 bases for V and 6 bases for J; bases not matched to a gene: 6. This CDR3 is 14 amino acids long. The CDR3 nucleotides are TGTGCCAGCAGTGATCAGGGGGCGGGAAACATTCAGTACTTC. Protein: CASSDQGAGNIQYF.

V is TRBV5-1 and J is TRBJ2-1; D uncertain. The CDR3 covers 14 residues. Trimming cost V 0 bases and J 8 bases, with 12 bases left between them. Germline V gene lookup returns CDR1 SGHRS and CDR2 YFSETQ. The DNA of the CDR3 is TGCGCCAGCAGCTTGGGGCAGGTACGGGATGAGCAGTTCTTC. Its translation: CASSLGQVRDEQFF.

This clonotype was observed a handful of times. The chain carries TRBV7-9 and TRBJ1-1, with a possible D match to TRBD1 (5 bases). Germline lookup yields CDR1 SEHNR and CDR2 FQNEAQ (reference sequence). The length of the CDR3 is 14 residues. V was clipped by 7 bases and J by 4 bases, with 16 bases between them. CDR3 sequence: CASTHGGEATEAFF. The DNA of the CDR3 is TGTGCCAGCACACATGGGGGGGAGGCCACTGAAGCTTTCTTT.